The next 8 T cell receptor beta chains were all read from a single sample in a study of blood T cell repertoires in COVID-19. Some clones are missing from TCRdb's copy, which holds only in-frame ones; the method was immunoSEQ multiplex PCR. The sample carries about 280,000 clones, around 85% recorded once. The sample consisted of PBMCs or T cells enriched from blood (not recorded which). The receptors were sampled from a woman aged 45 to 65 who had recovered from COVID-19.

V is TRBV28 and J is TRBJ2-7; 8 bases map to TRBD1. The CDR3 covers 15 residues. The ends lost 6 bases at V and 0 bases at J; junction bases unmatched: 7. Per germline, CDR1 MDHEN and CDR2 SYDVKM. In DNA form, the CDR3 reads TGTGCCAGCAGACCAGCCGGGACAGGCTCCTACGAGCAGTACTTC. Translated: CASRPAGTGSYEQYF. Combining the CDR3 with reference TRBV28 and TRBJ2-7 gives the whole variable domain DVKVTQSSRYLVKRTGEKVFLECVQDMDHENMFWYRQDPGLGLRLIYFSYDVKMKEKGDIPEGYSVSREKKERFSLILESASTNQTSMYLCASRPAGTGSYEQYFGPGTRLTVT.

The chain has TRBV30 and TRBJ1-1; D gene uncertain. The CDR3 is 16 amino acids. Germline CDR1 reads GTSNPN; CDR2 reads SVGIG (reference sequence). The V end was cut by 2 bases, the J end by 6 bases, with 22 bases between. The CDR3 nucleotides read TGTGCCTGGAGTACACATCGTAATACACCCGGGGCTGAAGCTTTCTTT. Translation: CAWSTHRNTPGAEAFF. Based on the CDR3 plus reference TRBV30 and TRBJ1-1, the full variable domain is SQTIHQWPATLVQPVGSPLSLECTVEGTSNPNLYWYRQAAGRGLQLLFYSVGIGQISSEVPQNLSASRPQDRQFILSSKKLLLSDSGFYLCAWSTHRNTPGAEAFFGQGTRLTVV.

The chain employs TRBV19 and TRBJ2-3; 9 nucleotides align to TRBD1. The CDR3 is made up of 15 amino acids. J was trimmed by 6 bases and V by 4 bases; bases with no gene match: 8. Germline lookup yields CDR1 LNHDA and CDR2 SQIVND (reference sequence). The CDR3 loop reads CASSRRQGGGDTQYF. In nucleotides, the CDR3 is TGTGCCAGTAGTAGAAGACAGGGGGGTGGGGATACGCAGTATTTT. The full variable domain, in which reference TRBV19 and TRBJ2-3 provide the parts outside the CDR3, is DGGITQSPKYLFRKEGQNVTLSCEQNLNHDAMYWYRQDPGQGLRLIYYSQIVNDFQKGDIAEGYSVSREKKESFPLTVTSAQKNPTAFYLCASSRRQGGGDTQYFGPGTRLTVL.

The chain couples TRBV30 to TRBJ1-4; D is possibly TRBD1 (6 bases). CDR1 is GTSNPN, CDR2 SVGIG, per germline (reference sequence). The germline V and J ends were trimmed by 0 bases and 6 bases, with 14 bases remaining between them. The CDR3 runs to 15 residues. CDR3 in amino acids: CAWSVGGRIYEKLFF. In DNA form, the CDR3 reads TGTGCCTGGAGTGTAGGGGGACGGATTTATGAAAAACTGTTTTTT.

The genes are TRBV15 and TRBJ2-1; a weak D match, TRBD1 (6 bases). Trimming removed 5 bases at V and 1 base at J, with 15 bases between. The germline gives CDR1 LNHNV, CDR2 YYDKDF (reference sequence). This CDR3 region has 16 residues. The CDR3 here is CATSLLVTGSYNEQFF. The DNA of the CDR3 is TGTGCCACCAGCTTGCTCGTGACAGGATCCTACAATGAGCAGTTCTTC.

The chain uses TRBV5-6 and TRBJ2-5; maybe TRBD1 (5 bases). Per the germline V gene, CDR1 is SGHDT and CDR2 is YYEEEE. CDR3 size: 14 residues. V was clipped by 2 bases and J by 3 bases, with 11 bases between them. The CDR3: CASSFPAGKETQYF. The CDR3 coding sequence is TGTGCCAGCAGCTTCCCCGCAGGGAAAGAGACCCAGTACTTC.

Concerning this clone: A junction boundary mismatches the germline segment, possibly from a read error. The chain carries TRBV25-1 and TRBJ2-7; 9 positions agree with TRBD2. The CDR3 consists of 15 residues. Per germline, CDR1 MGHDK and CDR2 SYGVNS. CDR3 nucleotide sequence: TGTGCCAGCAGTGAAAGGCGGGAGGGCTCCCACGAGCAGTACTTC. Encoded protein: CASSERREGSHEQYF.

V is TRBV7-8 and J is TRBJ2-2; the D is unclear. The germline V gene encodes CDR1 SGHVS and CDR2 FQNEAQ. V was clipped by 2 bases and J by 7 bases, with 11 bases between them. The CDR3 totals 14 residues. This CDR3 is CASSLTSSNGELFF. The CDR3, as DNA: TGTGCCAGCAGCTTAACTTCGTCGAACGGGGAGCTGTTTTTT. Supplemented by reference TRBV7-8 and TRBJ2-2, the full variable domain reads GAGVSQSPRYKVAKRGQDVALRCDPISGHVSLFWYQQALGQGPEFLTYFQNEAQLDKSGLPSDRFFAERPEGSVSTLKIQRTQQEDSAVYLCASSLTSSNGELFFGEGSRLTVL.